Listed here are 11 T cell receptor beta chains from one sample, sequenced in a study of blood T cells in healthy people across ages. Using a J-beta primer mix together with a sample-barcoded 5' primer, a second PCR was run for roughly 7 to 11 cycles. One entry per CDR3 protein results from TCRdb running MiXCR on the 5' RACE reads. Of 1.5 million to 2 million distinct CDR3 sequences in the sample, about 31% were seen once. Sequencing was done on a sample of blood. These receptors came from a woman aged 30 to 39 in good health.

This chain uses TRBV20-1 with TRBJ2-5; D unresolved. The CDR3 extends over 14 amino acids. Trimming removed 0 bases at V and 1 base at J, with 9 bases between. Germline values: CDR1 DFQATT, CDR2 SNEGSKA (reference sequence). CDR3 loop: CSARDGRSQETQYF. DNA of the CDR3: TGCAGTGCTAGAGACGGACGCTCCCAAGAGACCCAGTACTTC.

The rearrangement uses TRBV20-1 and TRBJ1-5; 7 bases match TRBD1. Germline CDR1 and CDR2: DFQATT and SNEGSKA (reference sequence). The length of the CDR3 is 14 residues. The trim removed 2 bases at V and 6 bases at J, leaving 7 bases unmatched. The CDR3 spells CSARQGGARQPQHF. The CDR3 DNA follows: TGCAGTGCTAGACAAGGGGGCGCTCGTCAGCCCCAGCATTTT.

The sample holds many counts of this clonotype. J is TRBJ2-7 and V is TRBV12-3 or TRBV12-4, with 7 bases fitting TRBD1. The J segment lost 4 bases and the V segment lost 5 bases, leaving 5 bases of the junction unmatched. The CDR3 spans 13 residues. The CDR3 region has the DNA TGTGCCAGCAGTGCCGGGACAGTTTACGAGCAGTACTTC. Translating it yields CASSAGTVYEQYF.

The CDR3 here is CAWSDGIYTGELFF. As DNA, the CDR3 is TGTGCCTGGAGTGACGGGATTTACACCGGGGAGCTGTTTTTT. This chain joins TRBV30 and TRBJ2-2, with a possible D match to TRBD2 (5 bases). V lost 1 base, J lost 3 bases, and 9 bases lay in between. The CDR3 loop spans 14 amino acids. CDR1 GTSNPN and CDR2 SVGIG come from the germline V gene (reference sequence).

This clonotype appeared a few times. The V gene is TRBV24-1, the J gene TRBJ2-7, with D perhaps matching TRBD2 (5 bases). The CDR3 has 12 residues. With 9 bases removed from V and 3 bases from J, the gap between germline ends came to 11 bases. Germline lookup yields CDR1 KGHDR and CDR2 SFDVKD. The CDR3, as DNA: TGTGCCACCCTGACGGAGGTCTACGAGCAGTACTTC. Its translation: CATLTEVYEQYF.

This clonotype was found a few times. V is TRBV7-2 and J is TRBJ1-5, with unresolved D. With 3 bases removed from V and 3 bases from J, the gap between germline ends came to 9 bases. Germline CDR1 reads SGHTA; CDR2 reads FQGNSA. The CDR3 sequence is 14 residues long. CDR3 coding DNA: TGTGCCAGCAGCTTTGGACCCAACAATCAGCCCCAGCATTTT. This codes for CASSFGPNNQPQHF.

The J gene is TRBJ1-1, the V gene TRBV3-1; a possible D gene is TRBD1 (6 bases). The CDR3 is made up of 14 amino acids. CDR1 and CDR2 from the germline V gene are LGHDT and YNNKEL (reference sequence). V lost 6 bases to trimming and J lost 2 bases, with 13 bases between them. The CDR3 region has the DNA TGTGCCAGCAGGGAGACAGGTTTCAACACTGAAGCTTTCTTT. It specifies CASRETGFNTEAFF.

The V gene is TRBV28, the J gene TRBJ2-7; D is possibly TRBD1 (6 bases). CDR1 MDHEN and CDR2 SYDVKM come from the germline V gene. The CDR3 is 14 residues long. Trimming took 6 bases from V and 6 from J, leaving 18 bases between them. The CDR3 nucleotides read TGTGCCAGCAGCCCCAACAGGGAACTGGGCGAGCAGTACTTC. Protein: CASSPNRELGEQYF.

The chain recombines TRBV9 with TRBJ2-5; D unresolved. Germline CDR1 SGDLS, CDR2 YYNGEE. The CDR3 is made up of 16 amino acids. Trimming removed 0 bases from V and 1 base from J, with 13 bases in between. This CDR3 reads CASSVATRVFQETQYF. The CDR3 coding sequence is TGTGCCAGCAGCGTAGCTACTCGGGTATTCCAAGAGACCCAGTACTTC.

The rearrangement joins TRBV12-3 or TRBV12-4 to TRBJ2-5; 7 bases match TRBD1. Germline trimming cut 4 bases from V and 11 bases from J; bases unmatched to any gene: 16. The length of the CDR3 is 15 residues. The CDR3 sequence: CASSSTIGQAGEQYF. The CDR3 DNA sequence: TGTGCCAGCAGTTCCACCATCGGACAGGCAGGGGAGCAGTACTTC.

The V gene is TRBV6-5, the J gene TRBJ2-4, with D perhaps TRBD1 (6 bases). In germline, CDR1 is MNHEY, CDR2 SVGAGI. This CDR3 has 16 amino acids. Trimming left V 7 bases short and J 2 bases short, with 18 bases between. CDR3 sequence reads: CASTYSRGPPKNIQYF. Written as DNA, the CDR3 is TGTGCCAGCACCTATAGCAGGGGCCCCCCCAAAAACATTCAGTACTTC.